The clone carrying this T cell receptor (beta chain) has just one count. Its antigen is as yet unknown. Treatment here: 10-day PBMC culture with coronavirus spike peptide pools or control peptides (ViraFEST assay). A half-volume replacement of the medium with fresh IL-2 medium was performed on days 3 and 7. Sequence data for DNA of cultured CD4+ T cells were generated by the Oncomine TCR Beta short-read assay. TCRdb re-called the PCR reads with MiXCR, one entry per CDR3 protein. The data show some 16,000 distinct CDR3 sequences, less than 35% seen once. V lost 7 bases, J lost 5 bases, and 18 bases lay in between. The CDR3 spans 13 residues. Germline V gene sequence: CDR1 SQVTM, CDR2 ANQGSEA. The data are from a study of vaccination and CD4 T cells after COVID-19. The overall study: Participants, all vaccine recipients, received two doses of either BNT162b2 or mRNA-1273.

The sequence derives from a human donor with COVID-19. The material sequenced was cultured CD4+ T cells from blood. The gene calls are TRBV29-1 and TRBJ2-7; D tentatively reads TRBD1 or TRBD2 (5 bases each). The CDR3 DNA is TGCAGCGCCCAACGGGGCCGGGGACACGAGCAGTACTTC. Translation: CSAQRGRGHEQYF.